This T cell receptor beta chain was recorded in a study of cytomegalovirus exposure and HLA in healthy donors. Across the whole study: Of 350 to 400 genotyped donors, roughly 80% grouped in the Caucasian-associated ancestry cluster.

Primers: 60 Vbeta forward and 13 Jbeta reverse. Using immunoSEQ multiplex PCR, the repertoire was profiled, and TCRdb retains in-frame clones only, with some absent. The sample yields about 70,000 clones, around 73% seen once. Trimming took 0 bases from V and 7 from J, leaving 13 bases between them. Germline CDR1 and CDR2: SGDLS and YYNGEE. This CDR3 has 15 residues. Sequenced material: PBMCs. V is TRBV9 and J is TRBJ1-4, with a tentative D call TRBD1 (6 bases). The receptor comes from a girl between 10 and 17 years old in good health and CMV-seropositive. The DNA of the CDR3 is TGTGCCAGCAGCGTAGCGGGGGGGCGCGGTGAAAAACTGTTTTTT. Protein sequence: CASSVAGGRGEKLFF.